This record covers a single TCR beta chain. 60 Vbeta and 13 Jbeta primers were used in PCR. Assay used: immunoSEQ multiplex PCR; TCRdb lists only in-frame clones, some missing. The sample shows some 110,000 clones, around 67% of them seen only once. V lost 0 bases, J lost 1 base, and 0 bases stayed unmatched. CDR3 length equals 14 residues. Germline V gene lookup returns CDR1 SGHRS and CDR2 YFSETQ. These data are taken from a study of cytomegalovirus exposure and HLA in healthy donors. The receptor was derived from a man in his 60s in good health and CMV-seropositive. Sequencing was performed on PBMCs. The chain employs TRBV5-1 and TRBJ1-1, with 7 bases lining up with TRBD1. As DNA, the CDR3 is TGCGCCAGCAGCTTGGGGGACAGGAACACTGAAGCTTTCTTT. Its protein is CASSLGDRNTEAFF.